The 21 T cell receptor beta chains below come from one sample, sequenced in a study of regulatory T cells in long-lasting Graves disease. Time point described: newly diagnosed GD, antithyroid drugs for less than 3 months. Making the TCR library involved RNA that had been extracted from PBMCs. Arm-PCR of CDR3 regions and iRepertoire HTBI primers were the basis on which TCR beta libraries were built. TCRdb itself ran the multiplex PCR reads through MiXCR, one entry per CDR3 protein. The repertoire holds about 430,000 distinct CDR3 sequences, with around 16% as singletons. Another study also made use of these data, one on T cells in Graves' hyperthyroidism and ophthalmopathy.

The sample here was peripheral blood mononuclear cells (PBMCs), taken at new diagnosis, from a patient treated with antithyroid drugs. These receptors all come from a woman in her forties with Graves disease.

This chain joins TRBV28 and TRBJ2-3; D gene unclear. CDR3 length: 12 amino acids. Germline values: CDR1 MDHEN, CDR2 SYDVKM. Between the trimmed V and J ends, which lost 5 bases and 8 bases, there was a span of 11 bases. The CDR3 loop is CASSLAAATQYF. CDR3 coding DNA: TGTGCCAGCAGTCTCGCCGCAGCTACGCAGTATTTT.

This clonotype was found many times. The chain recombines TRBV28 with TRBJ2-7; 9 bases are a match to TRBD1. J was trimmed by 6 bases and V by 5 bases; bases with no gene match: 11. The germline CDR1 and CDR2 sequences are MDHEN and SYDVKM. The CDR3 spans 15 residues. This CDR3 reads CASSLPGTGTGEQYF. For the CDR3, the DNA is TGTGCCAGCAGTCTTCCCGGGACAGGGACGGGCGAGCAGTACTTC.

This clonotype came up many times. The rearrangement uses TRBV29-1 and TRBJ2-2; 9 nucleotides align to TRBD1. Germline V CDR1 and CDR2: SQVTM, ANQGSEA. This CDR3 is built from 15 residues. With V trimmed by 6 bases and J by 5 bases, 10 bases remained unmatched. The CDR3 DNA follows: TGCAGCGTAGGGGTCCGGACAGGGGTTACCGGGGAGCTGTTTTTT. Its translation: CSVGVRTGVTGELFF.

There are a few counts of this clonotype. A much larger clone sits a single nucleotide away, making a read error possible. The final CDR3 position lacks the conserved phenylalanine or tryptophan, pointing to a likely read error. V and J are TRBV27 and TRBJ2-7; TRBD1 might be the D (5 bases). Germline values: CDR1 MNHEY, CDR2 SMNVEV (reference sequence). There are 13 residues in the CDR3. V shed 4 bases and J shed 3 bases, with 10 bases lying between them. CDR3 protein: CASSSARVYEQYL. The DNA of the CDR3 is TGTGCCAGCAGTTCCGCCAGGGTCTACGAGCAGTACCTC.

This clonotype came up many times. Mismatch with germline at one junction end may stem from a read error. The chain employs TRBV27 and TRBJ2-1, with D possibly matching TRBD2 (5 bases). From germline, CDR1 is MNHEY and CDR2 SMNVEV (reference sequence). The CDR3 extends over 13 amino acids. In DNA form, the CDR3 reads TGTGCCAGCGGTTTAGGAGGTTGGGTTGAGCAGTTCTTC. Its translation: CASGLGGWVEQFF.

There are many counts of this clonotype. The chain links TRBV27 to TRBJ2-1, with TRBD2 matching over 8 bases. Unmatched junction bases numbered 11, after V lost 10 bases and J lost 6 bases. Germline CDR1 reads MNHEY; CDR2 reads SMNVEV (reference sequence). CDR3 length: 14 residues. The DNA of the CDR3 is TGTGCCACCGCCCCCACTGGGACTAGCAATGAGCAGTTCTTC. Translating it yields CATAPTGTSNEQFF.

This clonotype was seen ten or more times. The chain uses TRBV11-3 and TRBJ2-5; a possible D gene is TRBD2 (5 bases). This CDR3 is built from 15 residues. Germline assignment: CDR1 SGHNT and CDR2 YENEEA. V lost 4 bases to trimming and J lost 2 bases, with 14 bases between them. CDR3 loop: CASSSRLEGQETQYF. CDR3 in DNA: TGTGCCAGCAGCTCTCGACTCGAGGGTCAAGAGACCCAGTACTTC.

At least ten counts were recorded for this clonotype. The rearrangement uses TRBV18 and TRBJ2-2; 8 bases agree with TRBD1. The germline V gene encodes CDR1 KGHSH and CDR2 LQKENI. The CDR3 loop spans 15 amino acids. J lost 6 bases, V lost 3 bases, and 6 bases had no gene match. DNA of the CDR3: TGTGCCAGCTCACCTCGGACAGGGTCGGCCGGGGAGCTGTTTTTT. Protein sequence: CASSPRTGSAGELFF. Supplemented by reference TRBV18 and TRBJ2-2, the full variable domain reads NAGVMQNPRHLVRRRGQEARLRCSPMKGHSHVYWYRQLPEEGLKFMVYLQKENIIDESGMPKERFSAEFPKEGPSILRIQQVVRGDSAAYFCASSPRTGSAGELFFGEGSRLTVL.

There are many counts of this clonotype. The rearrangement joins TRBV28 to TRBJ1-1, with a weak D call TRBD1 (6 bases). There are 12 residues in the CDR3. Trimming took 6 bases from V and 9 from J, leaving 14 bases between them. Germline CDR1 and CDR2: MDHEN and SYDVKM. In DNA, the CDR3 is TGTGCCAGCAGGATGGGTGGGGGCAAAGCTTTCTTT. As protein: CASRMGGGKAFF.

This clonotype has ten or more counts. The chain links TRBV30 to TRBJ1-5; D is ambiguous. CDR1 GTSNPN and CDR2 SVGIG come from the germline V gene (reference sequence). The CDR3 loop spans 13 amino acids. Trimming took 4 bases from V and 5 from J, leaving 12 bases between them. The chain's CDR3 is CAWNAARYQPQHF. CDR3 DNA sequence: TGTGCCTGGAATGCAGCGCGGTATCAGCCCCAGCATTTT.

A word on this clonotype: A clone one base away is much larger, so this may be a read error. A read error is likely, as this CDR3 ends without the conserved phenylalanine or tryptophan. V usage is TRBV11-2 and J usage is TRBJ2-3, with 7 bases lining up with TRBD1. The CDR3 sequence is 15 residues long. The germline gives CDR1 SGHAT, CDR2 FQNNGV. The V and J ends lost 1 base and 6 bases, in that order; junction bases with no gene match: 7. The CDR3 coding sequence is TGTGCCAGCAGCTTAGTAGGGGGCAAATCGGATACGCAGTATCTT. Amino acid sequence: CASSLVGGKSDTQYL.

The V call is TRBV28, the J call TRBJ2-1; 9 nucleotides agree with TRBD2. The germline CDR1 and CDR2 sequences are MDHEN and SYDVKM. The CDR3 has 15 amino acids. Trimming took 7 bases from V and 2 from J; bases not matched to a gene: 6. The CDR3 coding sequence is TGTGCCAGCACCGCGGGGGGGCAACCCTACAATGAGCAGTTCTTC. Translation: CASTAGGQPYNEQFF.

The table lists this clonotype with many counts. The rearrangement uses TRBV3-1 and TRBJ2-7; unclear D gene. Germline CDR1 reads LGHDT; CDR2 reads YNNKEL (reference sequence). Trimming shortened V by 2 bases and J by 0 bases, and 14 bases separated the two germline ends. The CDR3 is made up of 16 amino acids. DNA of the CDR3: TGTGCCAGCAGCCAAATCGGTTCGGGCATCTCCTACGAGCAGTACTTC. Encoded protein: CASSQIGSGISYEQYF.

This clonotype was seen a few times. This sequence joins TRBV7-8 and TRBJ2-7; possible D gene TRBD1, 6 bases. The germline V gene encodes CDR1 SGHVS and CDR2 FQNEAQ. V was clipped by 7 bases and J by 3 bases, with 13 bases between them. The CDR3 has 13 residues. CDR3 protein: CASTQGINYEQYF. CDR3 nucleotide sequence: TGTGCCAGCACCCAGGGGATCAACTACGAGCAGTACTTC.

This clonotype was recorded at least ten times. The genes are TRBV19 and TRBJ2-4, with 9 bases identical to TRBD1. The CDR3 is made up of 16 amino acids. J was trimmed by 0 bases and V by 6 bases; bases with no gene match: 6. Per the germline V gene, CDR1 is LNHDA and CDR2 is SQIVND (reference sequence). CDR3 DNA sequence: TGTGCCAGTAGCCCCACAGGGGGCCCAGCCAAAAACATTCAGTACTTC. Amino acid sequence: CASSPTGGPAKNIQYF.

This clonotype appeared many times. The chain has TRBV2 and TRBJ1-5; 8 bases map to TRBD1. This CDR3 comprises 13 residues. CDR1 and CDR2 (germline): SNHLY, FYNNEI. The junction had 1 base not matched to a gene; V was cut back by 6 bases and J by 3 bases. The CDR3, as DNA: TGTGCCAGCAGGGACAGGGTCAATCAGCCCCAGCATTTT. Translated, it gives CASRDRVNQPQHF.

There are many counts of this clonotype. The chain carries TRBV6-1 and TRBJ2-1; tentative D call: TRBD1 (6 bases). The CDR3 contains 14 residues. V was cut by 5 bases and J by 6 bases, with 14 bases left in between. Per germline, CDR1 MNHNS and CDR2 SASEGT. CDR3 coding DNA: TGTGCCAGCAGTCCGGAACAGGGTTTCAATGAGCAGTTCTTC. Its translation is CASSPEQGFNEQFF.

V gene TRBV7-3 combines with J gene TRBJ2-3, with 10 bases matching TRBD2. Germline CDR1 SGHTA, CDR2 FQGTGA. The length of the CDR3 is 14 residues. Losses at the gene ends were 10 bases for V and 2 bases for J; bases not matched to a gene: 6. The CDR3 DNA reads TGTGCCACCACGGGGACTAGCGACACAGATACGCAGTATTTT. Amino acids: CATTGTSDTDTQYF.

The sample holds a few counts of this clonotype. The CDR3 protein is CAISGAPGVSRSYNEQFF. In DNA form, the CDR3 reads TGTGCCATCAGTGGGGCCCCTGGAGTTTCCCGCTCCTACAATGAGCAGTTCTTC. V usage is TRBV10-3 and J usage is TRBJ2-1; D is uncertain. Per the germline V gene, CDR1 is ENHRY and CDR2 is SYGVKD. V was trimmed by 4 bases and J by 0 bases, leaving 19 bases between them. This CDR3 spans 18 amino acids.

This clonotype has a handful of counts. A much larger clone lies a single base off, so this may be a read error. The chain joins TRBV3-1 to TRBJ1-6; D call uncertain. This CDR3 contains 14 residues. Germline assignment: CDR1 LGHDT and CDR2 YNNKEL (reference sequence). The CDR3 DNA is TGTGCCGGCAGCCAAGTTGAGGGTAATTCACCCCTCCACTTT. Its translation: CAGSQVEGNSPLHF. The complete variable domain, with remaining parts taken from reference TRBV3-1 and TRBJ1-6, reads DTAVSQTPKYLVTQMGNDKSIKCEQNLGHDTMYWYKQDSKKFLKIMFSYNNKELIINETVPNRFSPKSPDKAHLNLHINSLELGDSAVYFCAGSQVEGNSPLHFGNGTRLTVT.

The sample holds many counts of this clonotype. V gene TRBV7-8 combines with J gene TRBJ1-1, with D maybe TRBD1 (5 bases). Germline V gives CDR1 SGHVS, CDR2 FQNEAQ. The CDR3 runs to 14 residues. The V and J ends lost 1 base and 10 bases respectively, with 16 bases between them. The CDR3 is CASSLVGGTQGAFF. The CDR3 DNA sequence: TGTGCCAGCAGCTTAGTTGGCGGGACCCAGGGAGCTTTCTTT.